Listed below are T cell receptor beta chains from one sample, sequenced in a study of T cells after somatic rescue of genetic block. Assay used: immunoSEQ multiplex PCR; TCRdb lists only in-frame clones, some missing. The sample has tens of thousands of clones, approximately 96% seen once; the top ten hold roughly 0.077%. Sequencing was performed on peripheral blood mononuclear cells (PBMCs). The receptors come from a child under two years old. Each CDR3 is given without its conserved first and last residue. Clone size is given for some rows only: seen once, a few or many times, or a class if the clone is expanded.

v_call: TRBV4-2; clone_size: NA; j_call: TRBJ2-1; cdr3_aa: ASSLKSAGVGNEQF
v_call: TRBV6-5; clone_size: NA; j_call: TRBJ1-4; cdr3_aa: ASSLTANNEKLF
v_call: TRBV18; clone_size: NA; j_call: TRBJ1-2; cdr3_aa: ASSPQKVGVYGYT
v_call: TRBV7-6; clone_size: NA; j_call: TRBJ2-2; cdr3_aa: ASRIGETGELF
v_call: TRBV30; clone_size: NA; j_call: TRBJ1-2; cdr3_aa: ALFAGPTYGYT
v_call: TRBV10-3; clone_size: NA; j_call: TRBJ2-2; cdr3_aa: AIGTSGTGELF
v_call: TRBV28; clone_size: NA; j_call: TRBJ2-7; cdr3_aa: ASSRAYEQY
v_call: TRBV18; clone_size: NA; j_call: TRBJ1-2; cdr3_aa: ASSPGTGTRGYT
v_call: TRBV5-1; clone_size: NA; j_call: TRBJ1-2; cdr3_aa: ASRRTDSYGYT
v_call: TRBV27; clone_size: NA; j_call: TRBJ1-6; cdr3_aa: ASSPRGSNSPLH
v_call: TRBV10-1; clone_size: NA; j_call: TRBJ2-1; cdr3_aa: ASSETAGLVYNEQF
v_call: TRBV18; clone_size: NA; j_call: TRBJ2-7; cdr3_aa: ASSQAGSYEQY
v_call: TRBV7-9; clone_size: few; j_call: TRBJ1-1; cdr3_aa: ASSFRTGYTEAF
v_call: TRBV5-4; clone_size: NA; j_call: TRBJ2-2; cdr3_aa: ASSQTSGRRGELF
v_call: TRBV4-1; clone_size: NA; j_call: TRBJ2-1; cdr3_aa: ASSQGTSGSSYNEQF
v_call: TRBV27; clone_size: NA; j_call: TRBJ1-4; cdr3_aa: ASSLSGGEKLF
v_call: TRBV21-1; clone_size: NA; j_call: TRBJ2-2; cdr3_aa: ASSNNTGELF
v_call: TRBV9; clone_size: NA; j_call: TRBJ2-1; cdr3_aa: ASSVAEDGLAGASMGNEQF
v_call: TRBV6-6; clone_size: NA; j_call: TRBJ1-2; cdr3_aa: ASSPGASYGYT
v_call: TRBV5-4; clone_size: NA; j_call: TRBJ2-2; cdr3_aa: ASSLVGGELF
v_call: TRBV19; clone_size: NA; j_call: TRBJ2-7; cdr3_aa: ASSIQGPSYYEQY
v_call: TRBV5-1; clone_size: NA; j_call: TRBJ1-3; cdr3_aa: ASSLRSSGNTIY
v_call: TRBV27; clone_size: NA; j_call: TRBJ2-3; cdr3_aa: ASSRDTVTDTQY
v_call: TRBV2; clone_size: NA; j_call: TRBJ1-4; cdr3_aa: ASSGDGEKLF
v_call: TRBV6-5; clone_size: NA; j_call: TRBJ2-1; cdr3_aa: ASRGRGGYNEQF
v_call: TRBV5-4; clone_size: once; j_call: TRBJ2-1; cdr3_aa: ASSLGGTSGRPSYNEQF
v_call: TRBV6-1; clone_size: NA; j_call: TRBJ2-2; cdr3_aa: ASGGQGNTGELF
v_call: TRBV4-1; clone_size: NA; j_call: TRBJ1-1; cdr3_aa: ASSQTGNTEAF
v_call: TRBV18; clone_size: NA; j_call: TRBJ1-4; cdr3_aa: ASSTTATNEKLF
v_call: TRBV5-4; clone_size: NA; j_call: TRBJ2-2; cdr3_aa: ASSPYGGGGELF
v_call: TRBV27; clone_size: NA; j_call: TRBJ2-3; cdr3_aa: ASSFTSGTDTQY
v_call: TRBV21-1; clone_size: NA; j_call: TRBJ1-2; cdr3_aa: ASSTRQVYGYT
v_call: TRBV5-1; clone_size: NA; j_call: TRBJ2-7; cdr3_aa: ASSLVPGLEPEQY
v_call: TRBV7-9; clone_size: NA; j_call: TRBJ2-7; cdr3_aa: ASSRRGRSSYEQY
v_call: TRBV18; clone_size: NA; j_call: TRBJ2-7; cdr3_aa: ASSPGLGDTYEQY